The rows below give T cell receptor beta chains drawn from one sample of a study of OX40 agonist ivuxolimab in advanced cancers. The method was immunoSEQ multiplex PCR; TCRdb's version includes in-frame clones alone and lacks a portion of them. Of roughly 24,000 clones listed, 75% to 80% are singletons. The sample in question was CD4+ or CD8+ T cells sorted from blood, obtained in a trial of the OX40 agonist ivuxolimab. The receptor source for this set is an adult with an advanced solid tumor such as melanoma, head and neck, liver or kidney cancer. The CDR3 runs from the conserved cysteine through the conserved F or W. A D gene is named only where the DNA matches it firmly. Clone size is shown for a subset of rows, as once, few, many or a class of expanded clone.

. | TRBJ2-5 | TRBV11-2 | . | TGTGCCAGCTTCGGAGGGGGAGTTCGAGAGACCCAGTACTTC | CASFGGGVRETQYF
TRBD1 | TRBJ2-7 | TRBV4-2 | few | TGTGCCAGCAGCCAAGCTACAGGGGGATCCTACGAGCAGTACTTC | CASSQATGGSYEQYF
. | TRBJ1-6 | TRBV27 | . | TGTGCCAGCAGTTTGACGGGAGGTAATTCACCCCTCCACTTT | CASSLTGGNSPLHF
. | TRBJ2-3 | TRBV27 | . | TGTGCCAGCAGTTTATCGAGCCTCACAGATACGCAGTATTTT | CASSLSSLTDTQYF
. | TRBJ1-2 | TRBV6-5 | . | TGTGCCAGCAGTTACACACAGGGAGGGCACTATGGCTACACCTTC | CASSYTQGGHYGYTF
. | TRBJ2-2 | TRBV11-2 | . | TGTGCCAGCAGCTTAGGCGGGGACCCCGCCGGGGAGCTGTTTTTT | CASSLGGDPAGELFF
. | TRBJ1-2 | TRBV19 | . | TGTGCCAGTAGTCCCAGGGAAAACTATGGCTACACCTTC | CASSPRENYGYTF
. | TRBJ2-5 | TRBV26 | . | TGTGCCAGCAGTTTAGGGAGAGAGACCCAGTACTTC | CASSLGRETQYF
TRBD1 | TRBJ2-5 | TRBV7-9 | . | TGTGCCAGCAGCTCCCAGGGGGCGTCGGAGACCCAGTACTTC | CASSSQGASETQYF
TRBD1 | TRBJ1-4 | TRBV7-7 | . | TGTGCCAGCACCTGGGGGACAGGGAAAGGCGAAAAACTGTTTTTT | CASTWGTGKGEKLFF
. | TRBJ1-5 | TRBV6-4 | . | TGTGCCAGCAGTTCCGAATGGGGGACTAATCAGCCCCAGCATTTT | CASSSEWGTNQPQHF
TRBD2 | TRBJ2-3 | TRBV19 | . | TGTGCCACCTCAAGATGGGCGGGGGGGATCGCAGATACGCAGTATTTT | CATSRWAGGIADTQYF
. | TRBJ1-1 | TRBV7-9 | . | TGTGCCAGCAGCGCCACCACTGTCACTGAAGCTTTCTTT | CASSATTVTEAFF
. | TRBJ2-1 | TRBV28 | . | TGTGCCAGCAGTTTATCTTTAGGGGTTTCTGAGCAGTTCTTC | CASSLSLGVSEQFF
TRBD2 | TRBJ2-7 | TRBV29-1 | . | TGCAGCGTCTTAGCGGGAGACTACGAGCAGTACTTC | CSVLAGDYEQYF
TRBD1 | TRBJ2-7 | TRBV13 | . | TGTGCCAGCAGCTTAAGGGACAGGGCGCCCTACGAGCAGTACTTC | CASSLRDRAPYEQYF
. | TRBJ2-5 | TRBV30 | . | TGTGCCTGGAGTGTTGGAACCTTAGACGCGGGGGAGACCCAGTACTTC | CAWSVGTLDAGETQYF
TRBD2 | TRBJ2-1 | TRBV2 | . | TGTGCCAGCAGGCAAAGCGGGAGAGGCTCCTACAATGAGCAGTTCTTC | CASRQSGRGSYNEQFF
. | TRBJ1-1 | TRBV4-3 | many | TGCGCCAGCAGCCAAGATTCTGGAGGGAACACTGAAGCTTTCTTT | CASSQDSGGNTEAFF
TRBD2 | TRBJ2-7 | TRBV27 | once | TGTGCCAGCAGTCCAACCGGGACTAGCGGAACCTACGAGCAGTACTTC | CASSPTGTSGTYEQYF
TRBD2 | TRBJ2-5 | TRBV9 | . | TGTGCCAGCAGCGTTCTAGCGGGGGGGCCTGGGGAGACCCAGTACTTC | CASSVLAGGPGETQYF
TRBD1 | TRBJ1-6 | TRBV4-1 | . | TGCGCCAGCAGCCAAGGAGGACAGGGGGCGAAAAATTCACCCCTCCACTTT | CASSQGGQGAKNSPLHF
TRBD2 | TRBJ2-1 | TRBV27 | . | TGTGCCAGCAGTCTGGGACTAGCGGGACCCAATGAGCAGTTCTTC | CASSLGLAGPNEQFF
TRBD2 | TRBJ2-2 | TRBV7-8 | . | TGTGCCAGCAGCTTGAGCGGGGGGACGGGCGGGGAGCTGTTTTTT | CASSLSGGTGGELFF
. | TRBJ2-5 | TRBV6-5 | . | TGTGCCAGCAGTTACTCCAGACAAGAGACCCAGTACTTC | CASSYSRQETQYF
TRBD2 | TRBJ2-5 | TRBV2 | . | TGTGCCAGCAGTGAATTTCCGGGGCGGGAGTGGGAGACCCAGTACTTC | CASSEFPGREWETQYF
TRBD1 | TRBJ2-3 | TRBV9 | . | TGTGCCAGCAGCGCCGGGACAGGGAGCACAGATACGCAGTATTTT | CASSAGTGSTDTQYF
. | TRBJ2-5 | TRBV28 | . | TGTGCCAGCAGTTGGGGCCAGAAGACCCAGTACTTC | CASSWGQKTQYF